Detailed here is one T cell receptor beta chain. The data originate from a study of blood T cell repertoires in COVID-19. The wider study: The samples span acute and convalescent COVID-19 from the United States, Italy and Spain. T cells, B-cell-depleted T cells, or PBMCs supplied cDNA or gDNA.

The V gene's germline CDR1 is SGDLS and CDR2 YYNGEE. V was pared by 3 bases and J by 4 bases, with 5 bases of the junction left unmatched. The CDR3 spans 15 residues. Study processing details: Reference gene primer amplification gave nucleated cell count estimates. The data were produced by immunoSEQ multiplex PCR, yet TCRdb's version contains in-frame clones alone and is incomplete. D and trimming come from the DNA, and the V and J calls and clone size come from that table. This sample yields about 220,000 clones, of which 80% are seen a single time; roughly 13% belongs to the top ten. Sequenced material: peripheral blood. The TCR was taken from a human donor in a cohort sampled during active COVID-19. The chain combines TRBV9 with TRBJ2-3; 10 bases line up with TRBD1. DNA for the CDR3: TGTGCCAGCAGCGCGATCGGACAGGGGGCAGATACGCAGTATTTT. Amino acids: CASSAIGQGADTQYF.